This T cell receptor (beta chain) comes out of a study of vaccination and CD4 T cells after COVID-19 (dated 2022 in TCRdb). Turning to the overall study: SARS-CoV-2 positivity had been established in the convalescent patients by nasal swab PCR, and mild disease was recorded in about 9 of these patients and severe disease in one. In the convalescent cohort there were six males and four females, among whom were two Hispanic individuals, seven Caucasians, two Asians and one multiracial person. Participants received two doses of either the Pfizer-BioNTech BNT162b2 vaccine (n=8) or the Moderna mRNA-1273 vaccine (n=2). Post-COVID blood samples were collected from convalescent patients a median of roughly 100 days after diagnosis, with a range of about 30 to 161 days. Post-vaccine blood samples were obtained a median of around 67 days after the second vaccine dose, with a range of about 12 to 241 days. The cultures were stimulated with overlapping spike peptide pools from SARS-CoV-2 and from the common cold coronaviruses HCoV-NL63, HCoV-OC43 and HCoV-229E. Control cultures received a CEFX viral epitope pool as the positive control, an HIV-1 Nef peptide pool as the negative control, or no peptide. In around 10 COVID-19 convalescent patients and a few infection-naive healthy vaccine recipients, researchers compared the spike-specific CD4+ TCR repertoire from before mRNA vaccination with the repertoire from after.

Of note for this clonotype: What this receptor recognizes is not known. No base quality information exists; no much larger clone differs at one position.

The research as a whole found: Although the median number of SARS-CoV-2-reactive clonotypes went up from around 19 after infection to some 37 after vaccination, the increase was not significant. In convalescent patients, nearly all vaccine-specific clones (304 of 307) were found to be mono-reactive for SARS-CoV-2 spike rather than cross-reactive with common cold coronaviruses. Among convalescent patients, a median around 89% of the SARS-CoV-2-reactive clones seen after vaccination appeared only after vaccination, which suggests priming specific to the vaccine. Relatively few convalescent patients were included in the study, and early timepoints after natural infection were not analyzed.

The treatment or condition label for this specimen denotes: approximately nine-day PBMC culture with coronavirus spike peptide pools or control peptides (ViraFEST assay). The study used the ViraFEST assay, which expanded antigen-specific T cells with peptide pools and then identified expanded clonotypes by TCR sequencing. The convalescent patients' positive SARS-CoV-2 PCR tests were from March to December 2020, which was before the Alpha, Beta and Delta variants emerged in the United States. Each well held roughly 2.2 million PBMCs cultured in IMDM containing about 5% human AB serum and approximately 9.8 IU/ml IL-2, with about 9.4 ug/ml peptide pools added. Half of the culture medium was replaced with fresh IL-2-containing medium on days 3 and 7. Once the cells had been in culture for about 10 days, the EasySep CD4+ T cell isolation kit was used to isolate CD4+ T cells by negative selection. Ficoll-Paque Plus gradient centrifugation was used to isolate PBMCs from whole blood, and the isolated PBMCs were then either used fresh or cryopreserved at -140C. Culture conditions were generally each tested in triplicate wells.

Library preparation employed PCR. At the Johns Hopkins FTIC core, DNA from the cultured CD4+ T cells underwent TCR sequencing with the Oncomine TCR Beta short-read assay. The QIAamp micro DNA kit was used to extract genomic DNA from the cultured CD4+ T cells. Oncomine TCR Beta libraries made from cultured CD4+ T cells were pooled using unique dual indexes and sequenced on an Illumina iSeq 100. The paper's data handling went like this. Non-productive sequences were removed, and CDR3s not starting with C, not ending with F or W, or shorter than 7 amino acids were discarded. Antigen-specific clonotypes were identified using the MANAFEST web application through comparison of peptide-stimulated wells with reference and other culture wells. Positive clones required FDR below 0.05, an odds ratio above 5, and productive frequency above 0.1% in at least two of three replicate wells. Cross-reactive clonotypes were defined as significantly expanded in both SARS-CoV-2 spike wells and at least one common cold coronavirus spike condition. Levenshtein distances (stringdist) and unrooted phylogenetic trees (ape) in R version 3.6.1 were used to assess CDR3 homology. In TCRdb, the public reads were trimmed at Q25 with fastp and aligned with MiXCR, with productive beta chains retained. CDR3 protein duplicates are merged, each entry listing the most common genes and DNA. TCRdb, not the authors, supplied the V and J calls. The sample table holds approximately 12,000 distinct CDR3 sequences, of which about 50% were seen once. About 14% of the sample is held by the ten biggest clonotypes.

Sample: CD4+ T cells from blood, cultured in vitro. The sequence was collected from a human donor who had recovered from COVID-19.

The CDR3 region has the sequence CSAGGGETQYF. The DNA is as follows: TGCAGTGCCGGGGGCGGAGAGACCCAGTACTTC. Rearrangement joined TRBV20-1 to TRBJ2-5; the D gene is tentatively TRBD1 or TRBD2, each matching 6 bases. From the cysteine up to the phenylalanine, the CDR3 has a length of 11 residues. The kept DNA is CDR3 alone, 33 bases in frame from the first base. A distance of 9 bases separates the germline ends of V and J, which lose 6 bases and 4 bases respectively. The germline V gene (reference sequence) sets CDR1 to DFQATT and CDR2 to SNEGSKA.